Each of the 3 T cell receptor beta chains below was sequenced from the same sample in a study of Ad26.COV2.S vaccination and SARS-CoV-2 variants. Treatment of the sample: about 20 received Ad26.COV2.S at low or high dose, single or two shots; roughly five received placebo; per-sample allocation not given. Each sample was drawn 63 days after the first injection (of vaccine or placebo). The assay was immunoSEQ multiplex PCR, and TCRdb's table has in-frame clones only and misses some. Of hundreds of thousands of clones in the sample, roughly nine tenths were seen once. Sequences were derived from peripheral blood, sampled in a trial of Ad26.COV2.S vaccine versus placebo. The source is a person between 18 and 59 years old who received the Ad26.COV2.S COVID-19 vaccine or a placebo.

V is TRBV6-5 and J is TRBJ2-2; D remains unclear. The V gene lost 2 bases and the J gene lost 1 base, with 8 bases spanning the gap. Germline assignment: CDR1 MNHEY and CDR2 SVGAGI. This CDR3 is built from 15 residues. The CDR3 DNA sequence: TGTGCCAGCAGTTACGTGCTTGGGAACACCGGGGAGCTGTTTTTT. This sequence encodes CASSYVLGNTGELFF.

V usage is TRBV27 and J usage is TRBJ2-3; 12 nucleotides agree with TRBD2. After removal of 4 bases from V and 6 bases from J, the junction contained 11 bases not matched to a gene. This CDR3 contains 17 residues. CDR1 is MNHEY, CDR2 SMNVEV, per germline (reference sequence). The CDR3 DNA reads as TGTGCCAGCAGTTCAAGACTAGCGGGAGTGAAATACGATACGCAGTATTTT. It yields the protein CASSSRLAGVKYDTQYF.

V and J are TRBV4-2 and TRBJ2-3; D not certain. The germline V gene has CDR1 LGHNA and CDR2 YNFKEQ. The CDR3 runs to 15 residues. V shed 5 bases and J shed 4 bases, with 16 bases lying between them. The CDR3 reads CASSSVRVRSDTQYF. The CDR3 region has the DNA TGTGCCAGCAGCTCGGTGCGCGTCCGGTCAGATACGCAGTATTTT.